This T cell receptor (beta chain) emerged from a study of OX40 agonist ivuxolimab in advanced cancers. Overall study: With a range of roughly 23 to 85, age averaged approximately 64 years, and roughly 80% were male. One patient with hepatocellular carcinoma and two with cutaneous melanoma, three in all, had partial responses. Study outcomes and limitations: Part of the nonresponder group also had normalized T-cell clonal expansion that was low.

Regarding this clone: Antigen unknown.

TCRdb's table, derived via immunoSEQ multiplex PCR, lists solely in-frame clones and lacks some. Of about 28,000 clones in the sample, roughly nine tenths were seen once. The source material was CD4+ or CD8+ T cells sorted from blood, sampled in a trial of the OX40 agonist ivuxolimab. The receptor was isolated from an adult with an advanced solid tumor such as melanoma, head and neck, liver or kidney cancer.

The CDR3 nucleotides are TGCAGTGCTGGCAGGGGCTACGAGCAGTACTTC. This translates into CSAGRGYEQYF. The chain uses TRBV20-1 and TRBJ2-7, with D possibly TRBD1 on 6 matching bases. The V gene lost 5 bases and the J gene lost 3 bases, with 8 bases spanning the gap. The V gene's germline CDR1 is DFQATT and CDR2 SNEGSKA (reference sequence). The CDR3 consists of 11 residues.